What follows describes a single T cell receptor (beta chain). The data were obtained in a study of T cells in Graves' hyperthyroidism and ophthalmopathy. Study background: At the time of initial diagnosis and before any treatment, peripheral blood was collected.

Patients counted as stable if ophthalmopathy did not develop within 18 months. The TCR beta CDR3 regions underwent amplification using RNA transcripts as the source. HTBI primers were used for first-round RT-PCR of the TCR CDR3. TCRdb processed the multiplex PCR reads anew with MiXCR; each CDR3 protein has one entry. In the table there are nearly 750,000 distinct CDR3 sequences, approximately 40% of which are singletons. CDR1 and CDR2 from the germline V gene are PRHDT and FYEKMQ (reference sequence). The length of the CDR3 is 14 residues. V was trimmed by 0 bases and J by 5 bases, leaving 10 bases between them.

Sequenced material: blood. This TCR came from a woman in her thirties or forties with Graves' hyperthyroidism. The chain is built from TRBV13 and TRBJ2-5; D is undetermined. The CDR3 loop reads CASSLGLVGETQYF. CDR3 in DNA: TGTGCCAGCAGCTTAGGCCTAGTCGGGGAGACCCAGTACTTC.